Listed below are T cell receptor beta chains from one sample, sequenced in a study of blood T cell repertoires in COVID-19. Sequencing used immunoSEQ multiplex PCR; TCRdb keeps in-frame clones, though not all of them. The repertoire consists of approximately 90,000 clones, with more than 60% occurring once and the leading ten covering roughly 53%. The sequenced sample consisted of peripheral blood. The receptors were gathered from a human donor in a cohort sampled during active COVID-19. CDR3s include the opening cysteine and the closing phenylalanine or tryptophan. D genes are given only for firm matches. Clone size is shown for a subset of rows, as once, few, many or a class of expanded clone.

cdr3_aa cdr3_nt cdr3_length v_call clone_size j_call d_call
CASSDSSGANVLTF TGTGCCAGCAGTGACAGCTCTGGGGCCAACGTCCTGACTTTC 14 TRBV2 . TRBJ2-6 .
CASSKWGLAEETQYF TGTGCCAGCAGTAAATGGGGACTAGCGGAAGAGACCCAGTACTTC 15 TRBV2 . TRBJ2-5 TRBD2
CASMRGQGGYGYTF TGTGCCAGCATGAGAGGACAGGGAGGGTATGGCTACACCTTC 14 TRBV2 . TRBJ1-2 TRBD1
CASSPRTGSDTQYF TGTGCCAGCTCACCACGGACAGGAAGCGATACGCAGTATTTT 14 TRBV18 . TRBJ2-3 TRBD1
CASSLKALLASEQYF TGTGCCAGCAGCTTAAAGGCCCTACTAGCGAGCGAGCAGTACTTC 15 TRBV7-9 . TRBJ2-7 TRBD2
CASSLAGGAYNEQFF TGTGCCAGCAGCTTAGCAGGCGGGGCTTACAATGAGCAGTTCTTC 15 TRBV7-2 . TRBJ2-1 .
CASSLKGGISYEQYF TGTGCCAGCAGCTTAAAGGGCGGGATCTCCTACGAGCAGTACTTC 15 TRBV7-9 . TRBJ2-7 .
CASSKMVTGAYGYTF TGTGCCAGCAGTAAAATGGTCACAGGGGCCTATGGCTACACCTTC 15 TRBV28 . TRBJ1-2 TRBD1
CASSPTTGTTGELFF TGTGCCAGCTCACCAACCACAGGAACGACCGGGGAGCTGTTTTTT 15 TRBV18 . TRBJ2-2 .
CATSAAGSYNEQFF TGTGCCACTAGCGCTGCGGGTTCCTACAATGAGCAGTTCTTC 14 TRBV11-2 few TRBJ2-1 .
CASSLGGSYNEQFF TGTGCCAGCTCACTGGGAGGCTCCTACAATGAGCAGTTCTTC 14 TRBV18 . TRBJ2-1 .
CASSPPPGGDEQFF TGTGCCAGCAGCCCGCCCCCGGGGGGAGACGAGCAGTTCTTC 14 TRBV7-2 . TRBJ2-1 TRBD2
CASSPGTSPPYEQYF TGTGCCAGCAGCCCTGGGACTTCCCCACCCTACGAGCAGTACTTC 15 TRBV6-2/TRBV6-3 . TRBJ2-7 .
CASSMDSPRSSYNSPLHF TGCGCCAGCAGCATGGACAGTCCCAGGAGCTCCTATAATTCACCCCTCCACTTT 18 TRBV4-3 . TRBJ1-6 .
CASSLSGRAGETQYF TGTGCCAGCAGCCTTAGCGGGAGGGCGGGGGAGACCCAGTACTTC 15 TRBV7-2 few TRBJ2-5 TRBD2
CASSERGTGYLYNEQFF TGTGCCAGCAGTGAAAGAGGGACAGGTTACCTCTACAATGAGCAGTTCTTC 17 TRBV6-1 . TRBJ2-1 TRBD1
CASSQDRVEQYF TGCGCCAGCAGTCAAGACAGGGTCGAGCAGTACTTC 12 TRBV23-1 . TRBJ2-7 TRBD1
CASDSIAGGNEQFF TGTGCCAGCGATTCGATAGCGGGAGGCAATGAGCAGTTCTTC 14 TRBV6-5 . TRBJ2-1 TRBD2